These T cell receptor beta chains were read from a single sample in a study of cytomegalovirus exposure and HLA in healthy donors. Clones were sequenced by immunoSEQ multiplex PCR, and TCRdb holds only the in-frame ones, with some missing. The table has 180,000 or so clones, 85% to 90% seen once. Sequencing was performed on PBMCs. These receptors came from a woman aged 25 to 39 in good health and CMV-seronegative. CDR3s include the opening cysteine and the closing phenylalanine or tryptophan. The D gene is left open where the match is weak. Rows may omit the clone size; those that give it use once, few, many or a size class.

V: TRBV11-2
size: NA
D: NA
J: TRBJ2-7
DNA: TGTGCCAGCAGCTTATTGGCACAATCGATCTCCTACGAGCAGTACTTC
CDR3: CASSLLAQSISYEQYF

V: TRBV7-9
size: NA
D: NA
J: TRBJ1-2
DNA: TGTGCCAGCAGCTTACCACAGGCATTAAACTATGGCTACACCTTC
CDR3: CASSLPQALNYGYTF

V: TRBV27
size: NA
D: NA
J: TRBJ2-2
DNA: TGTGCCAGCAGTCTCCCCCCCGGGTTGGGCGGGGAGCTGTTTTTT
CDR3: CASSLPPGLGGELFF

V: TRBV11-2
size: NA
D: TRBD2
J: TRBJ2-7
DNA: TGTGCCAGCAGCCCACTTAGGGGACTAGCGGCCTACGAGCAGTACTTC
CDR3: CASSPLRGLAAYEQYF

V: TRBV2
size: NA
D: TRBD1
J: TRBJ1-1
DNA: TGTGCCAGCAGTGGGACAGGGGGGCCAATGGTCACTGAAGCTTTCTTT
CDR3: CASSGTGGPMVTEAFF

V: TRBV10-3
size: NA
D: TRBD1
J: TRBJ1-2
DNA: TGTGCCATCAGACCCGGGGACGGCAGGGGGCCGGGCTATGGCTACACCTTC
CDR3: CAIRPGDGRGPGYGYTF

V: TRBV5-1
size: NA
D: TRBD2
J: TRBJ2-1
DNA: TGCGCCAGCAGCTTGCCGTTCTGGGAGCGGGGGGGCGGGGATGAGCAGTTCTTC
CDR3: CASSLPFWERGGGDEQFF

V: TRBV27
size: NA
D: TRBD2
J: TRBJ2-5
DNA: TGTGCCAGCAGTTTATCAACTAGCGGGGGGCAAGAGACCCAGTACTTC
CDR3: CASSLSTSGGQETQYF

V: TRBV27
size: NA
D: TRBD1
J: TRBJ2-7
DNA: TGTGCCAGCAGTTTATCCTTTTACAGGGGGGCCTACGAGCAGTACTTC
CDR3: CASSLSFYRGAYEQYF

V: TRBV14
size: NA
D: NA
J: TRBJ2-1
DNA: TGTGCCAGCAGCCATATTAGCCCTAGGTCCTACAATGAGCAGTTCTTC
CDR3: CASSHISPRSYNEQFF

V: TRBV25-1
size: once
D: NA
J: TRBJ2-5
DNA: TGTGCCAGCAGTGAAGGGGCAGGTATATTCCAAGAGACCCAGTACTTC
CDR3: CASSEGAGIFQETQYF

V: TRBV10-2
size: NA
D: TRBD1
J: TRBJ2-7
DNA: TGCGCCAGCAGCTCCGCTGGCCGGACAGGGGTCCCCTACGAGCAGTACTTC
CDR3: CASSSAGRTGVPYEQYF

V: TRBV13
size: NA
D: NA
J: TRBJ1-4
DNA: TGTGCCAGCAGCCCGTCGGGATTGGGGTATGAAAAACTGTTTTTT
CDR3: CASSPSGLGYEKLFF

V: TRBV4-1
size: NA
D: NA
J: TRBJ2-7
DNA: TGCGCCAGCAGCCTCTTAGGGGGGGCAGACTACGAGCAGTACTTC
CDR3: CASSLLGGADYEQYF